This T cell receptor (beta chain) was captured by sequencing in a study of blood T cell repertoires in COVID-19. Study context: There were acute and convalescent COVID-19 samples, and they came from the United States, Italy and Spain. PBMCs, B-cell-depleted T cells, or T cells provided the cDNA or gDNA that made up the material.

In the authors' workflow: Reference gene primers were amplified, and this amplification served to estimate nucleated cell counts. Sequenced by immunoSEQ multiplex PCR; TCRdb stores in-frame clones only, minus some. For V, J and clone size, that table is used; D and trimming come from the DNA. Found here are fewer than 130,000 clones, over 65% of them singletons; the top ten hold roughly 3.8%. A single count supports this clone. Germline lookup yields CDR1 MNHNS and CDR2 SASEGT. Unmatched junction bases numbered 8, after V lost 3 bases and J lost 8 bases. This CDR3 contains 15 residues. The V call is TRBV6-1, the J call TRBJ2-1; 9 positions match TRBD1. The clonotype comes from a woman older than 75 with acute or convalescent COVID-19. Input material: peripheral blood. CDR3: CASSDRDRVVDEQFF. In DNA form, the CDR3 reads TGTGCCAGCAGTGACCGGGACAGGGTTGTCGATGAGCAGTTCTTC.